The 19 T cell receptor beta chains in this list originate from one sample, sequenced in a study of immune characterization of retroperitoneal liposarcoma. TCRdb reprocessed the PCR reads with MiXCR, giving one entry per CDR3 protein. This table holds thousands of distinct CDR3 sequences, about 39% found once. Sequenced material: tumor tissue. All receptors come from a male donor with retroperitoneal liposarcoma.

The chain is built from TRBV7-2 and TRBJ2-5, with D perhaps matching TRBD2 (5 bases). Trimming took 1 base from V and 11 from J, leaving 17 bases between them. The CDR3 sequence is 14 residues long. Germline assignment: CDR1 SGHTA and CDR2 FQGNSA. The CDR3 spells CASSLGASSGEQYF. The CDR3 region has the DNA TGTGCCAGCAGCTTAGGTGCCAGCTCTGGGGAGCAGTACTTC.

J is TRBJ2-5 and V is TRBV6-1; 7 bases are shared with TRBD1. Judging by the DNA end, TRBJ2-1 fits better; the J call may be wrong. This CDR3 region has 14 residues. Germline V gene lookup returns CDR1 MNHNS and CDR2 SASEGT. CDR3 amino acids: CASSAGQIKETQFF. As DNA, the CDR3 is TGTGCCAGCAGTGCGGGACAGATAAAAGAGACCCAGTTCTTC.

V and J are TRBV7-3 and TRBJ2-1, with TRBD2 matching 7 bases. The trim removed 3 bases at V and 4 bases at J, leaving 6 bases unmatched. Germline lookup yields CDR1 SGHTA and CDR2 FQGTGA. The CDR3 contains 15 residues. CDR3 loop: CASSLDGGRYNEQFF. CDR3 nucleotides: TGTGCCAGCAGCTTGGACGGGGGGAGGTACAATGAGCAGTTCTTC. Looking up the rest from reference TRBV7-3 and TRBJ2-1 gives the full variable domain: GAGVSQTPSNKVTEKGKYVELRCDPISGHTALYWYRQSLGQGPEFLIYFQGTGAADDSGLPNDRFFAVRPEGSVSTLKIQRTERGDSAVYLCASSLDGGRYNEQFFGPGTRLTVL.

In DNA, the CDR3 is TGTGCCAGCAGAGAGGGACTGGCTAGCACCTACAATGAGCAGTTCTTC. This translates into CASREGLASTYNEQFF. The chain links TRBV6-1 to TRBJ2-1; D may be TRBD2 (6 bases). Germline V gene lookup returns CDR1 MNHNS and CDR2 SASEGT. The germline V and J ends were trimmed by 6 bases and 2 bases, with 17 bases remaining between them. This CDR3 region has 16 residues.

This clonotype showed up just a few times. The V gene is TRBV12-3 or TRBV12-4, the J gene TRBJ2-3; D is possibly TRBD2 (5 bases). The CDR3 loop spans 14 amino acids. With 5 bases removed from V and 5 bases from J, the gap between germline ends came to 14 bases. The CDR3 protein is CASSGSNLGDTQYF. For the CDR3, the DNA is TGTGCCAGCAGTGGGAGCAATTTGGGAGATACGCAGTATTTT.

V gene TRBV12-3 or TRBV12-4 combines with J gene TRBJ2-3; D remains unclear. Near its end, the DNA agrees better with TRBJ2-5, so the J call may be wrong. This CDR3 has 13 residues. The DNA for the CDR3 is TGTGCCAGCAGTTTAAGGCAGCTAGAGACCCAGTACTTC. As protein: CASSLRQLETQYF.

Judged by abundance, this clonotype is large. J is TRBJ2-3 and V is TRBV6-6, with 7 bases matching TRBD1. CDR1 and CDR2 from the germline V gene are MNHNY and SVGAGI (reference sequence). V was pared by 3 bases and J by 10 bases, with 16 bases of the junction left unmatched. The CDR3 runs 16 residues. The CDR3 DNA sequence: TGTGCCAGCAGTTATAACCCGGGACAGTGGTCCGCCTCGCAGTATTTT. Translated: CASSYNPGQWSASQYF.

The V gene is TRBV6-1, the J gene TRBJ2-3, with D perhaps matching TRBD2 (7 bases). With 1 base removed from V and 6 bases from J, the gap between germline ends came to 14 bases. CDR1 and CDR2 from the germline V gene are MNHNS and SASEGT. This CDR3 has 15 residues. Here the CDR3 reads CASSEGGGGKDTQYF. In DNA form, the CDR3 reads TGTGCCAGCAGTGAAGGGGGAGGGGGTAAGGATACGCAGTATTTT.

The chain recombines TRBV6-1 with TRBJ2-1; 11 bases map to TRBD2. Germline assignment: CDR1 MNHNS and CDR2 SASEGT. V trimming: 9 bases; J trimming: 3 bases; junction bases outside the gene matches: 7. The CDR3 covers 15 residues. This CDR3 is CASPVAGGLYNEQFF. In DNA, the CDR3 is TGTGCCAGTCCCGTAGCGGGAGGGCTCTACAATGAGCAGTTCTTC.

The chain joins TRBV6-1 to TRBJ2-4, with D perhaps matching TRBD1 (5 bases). V was clipped by 3 bases and J by 0 bases, with 12 bases between them. There are 16 residues in the CDR3. Per germline, CDR1 MNHNS and CDR2 SASEGT. This chain's CDR3 is CASSDPSQGAKNIQYF. CDR3 nucleotides: TGTGCCAGCAGTGACCCCTCCCAGGGAGCCAAAAACATTCAGTACTTC.

The sample holds a few counts of this clonotype. The V call is TRBV5-1, the J call TRBJ1-6; no definite D call. The V gene's germline CDR1 is SGHRS and CDR2 YFSETQ. This CDR3 has 15 residues. V lost 0 bases and J lost 3, with 7 bases in between. The DNA for the CDR3 is TGCGCCAGCAGCTTGGACAAAAACTATAATTCACCCCTCCACTTT. Amino acid sequence: CASSLDKNYNSPLHF.

By share of the sample, this clonotype is medium-sized. The chain joins TRBV6-1 to TRBJ2-5, with 9 bases matching TRBD1. The assigned J gene may be wrong: the sequence end matches TRBJ2-7 better. The germline V gene has CDR1 MNHNS and CDR2 SASEGT. CDR3 length equals 14 residues. CDR3 amino acids: CASSARRGQGEQYF. CDR3 DNA: TGTGCCAGCAGTGCCCGGAGGGGACAGGGCGAGCAGTACTTC.

With regard to this clonotype: Since a much larger clone is just one base distant, this may be a read error. The chain carries TRBV7-6 and TRBJ2-1; 9 positions agree with TRBD1. The germline V gene encodes CDR1 SGHVS and CDR2 FNYEAQ. The CDR3 runs to 16 residues. The V and J ends lost 0 bases and 4 bases, in that order; junction bases with no gene match: 4. The CDR3 sequence: CASSLAQGQGYNEQFF. Here the CDR3 DNA reads TGTGCCAGCAGCTTAGCTCAGGGACAGGGATACAATGAGCAGTTCTTC. The full variable domain, with the rest looked up from reference TRBV7-6 and TRBJ2-1, is GAGVSQSPRYKVTKRGQDVALRCDPISGHVSLYWYRQALGQGPEFLTYFNYEAQQDKSGLPNDRFSAERPEGSISTLTIQRTEQRDSAMYRCASSLAQGQGYNEQFFGPGTRLTVL.

The chain has TRBV11-3 and TRBJ1-2, with TRBD1 as a possible D gene (6 bases). Trimming removed 4 bases from V and 5 bases from J, with 14 bases in between. The germline CDR1 and CDR2 sequences are SGHNT and YENEEA. The CDR3 spans 14 residues. In DNA form, the CDR3 reads TGTGCCAGCAGCTCCCGAACAGGGATTTATGGCTACACCTTC. The encoded protein is CASSSRTGIYGYTF.

In this sample, this clonotype is medium-sized. The chain links TRBV6-1 to TRBJ2-5; 7 nucleotides agree with TRBD1. From germline, CDR1 is MNHNS and CDR2 SASEGT. The CDR3 consists of 13 residues. V shed 6 bases and J 6 bases; nucleotides not matched to a gene: 7. CDR3: CASREQGRQTQYF. CDR3 nucleotide sequence: TGTGCCAGCAGAGAACAGGGGAGACAGACCCAGTACTTC.

This clonotype is judged large. The chain has TRBV6-6 and TRBJ2-5; no reliable D call. There are 13 residues in the CDR3. Between the trimmed V and J ends, which lost 0 bases and 1 base, there was a span of 3 bases. CDR1 is MNHNY and CDR2 is SVGAGI in the germline V gene (reference sequence). The CDR3, as DNA: TGTGCCAGCAGTTACTCGGCCCAAGAGACCCAGTACTTC. Protein sequence: CASSYSAQETQYF.

The chain links TRBV6-1 to TRBJ2-5; D possibly corresponds to TRBD2 (6 bases). The tail of the sequence fits TRBJ2-7 better, so the J call may be wrong. Germline CDR1 MNHNS, CDR2 SASEGT. This CDR3 has 15 amino acids. CDR3 loop: CASSEAGGNPYEQYF. CDR3 coding DNA: TGTGCCAGCAGTGAAGCGGGCGGGAACCCCTACGAGCAGTACTTC.

The chain combines TRBV12-3 or TRBV12-4 with TRBJ2-6; 8 bases map to TRBD1. The CDR3 has 15 residues. With 7 bases clipped from V and 2 bases from J, the junction kept 4 bases outside the gene matches. Written as DNA, the CDR3 is TGTGCCAGCACCTCGACAGGGGCTGGGGCCAACGTCCTGACTTTC. Its translation: CASTSTGAGANVLTF.

This clonotype is classed as large. V usage is TRBV6-5 and J usage is TRBJ1-1; D gene unclear. Trimming pared 2 bases from V and 4 bases from J, leaving 11 bases between. From germline, CDR1 is MNHEY and CDR2 SVGAGI. There are 14 residues in the CDR3. This CDR3 reads CASSYGYIGTEAFF. The CDR3 coding sequence is TGTGCCAGCAGTTACGGGTATATCGGCACTGAAGCTTTCTTT.